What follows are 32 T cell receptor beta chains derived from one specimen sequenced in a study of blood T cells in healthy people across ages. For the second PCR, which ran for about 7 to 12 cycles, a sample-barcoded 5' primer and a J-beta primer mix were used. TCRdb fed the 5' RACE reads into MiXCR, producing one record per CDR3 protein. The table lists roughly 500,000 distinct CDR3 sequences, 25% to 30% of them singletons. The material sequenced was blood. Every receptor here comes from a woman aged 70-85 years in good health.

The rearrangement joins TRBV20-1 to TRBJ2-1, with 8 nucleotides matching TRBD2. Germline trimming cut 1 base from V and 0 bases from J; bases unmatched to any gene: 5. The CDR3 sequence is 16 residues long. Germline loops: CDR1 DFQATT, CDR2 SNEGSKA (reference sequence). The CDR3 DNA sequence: TGCAGTGCTAGAGCCGGGGGGGAGCCCTCCTACAATGAGCAGTTCTTC. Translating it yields CSARAGGEPSYNEQFF.

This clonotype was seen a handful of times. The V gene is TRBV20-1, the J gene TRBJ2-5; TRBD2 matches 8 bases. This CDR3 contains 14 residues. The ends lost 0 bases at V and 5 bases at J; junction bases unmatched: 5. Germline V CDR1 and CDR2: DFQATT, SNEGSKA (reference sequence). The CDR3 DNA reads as TGCAGTGCTAGAGATGTAGGCGGGGGGGAGACCCAGTACTTC. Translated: CSARDVGGGETQYF.

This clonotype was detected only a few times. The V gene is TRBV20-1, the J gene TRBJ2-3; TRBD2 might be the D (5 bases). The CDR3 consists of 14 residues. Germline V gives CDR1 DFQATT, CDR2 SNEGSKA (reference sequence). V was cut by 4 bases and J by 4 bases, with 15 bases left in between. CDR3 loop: CSATPPGVADTQYF. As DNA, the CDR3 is TGCAGTGCTACCCCTCCCGGGGTGGCAGATACGCAGTATTTT.

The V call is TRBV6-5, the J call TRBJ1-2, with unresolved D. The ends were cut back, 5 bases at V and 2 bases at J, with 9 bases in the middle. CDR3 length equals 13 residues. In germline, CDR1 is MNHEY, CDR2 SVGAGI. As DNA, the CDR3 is TGTGCCAGCAGTGGTTCGGCAAACTATGGCTACACCTTC. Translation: CASSGSANYGYTF.

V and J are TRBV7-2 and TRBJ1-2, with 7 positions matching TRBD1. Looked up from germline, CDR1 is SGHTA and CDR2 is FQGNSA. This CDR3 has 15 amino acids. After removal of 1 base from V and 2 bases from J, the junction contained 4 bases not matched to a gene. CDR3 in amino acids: CASSLGEGGNYGYTF. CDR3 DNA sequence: TGTGCCAGCAGCTTAGGGGAAGGGGGCAACTATGGCTACACCTTC.

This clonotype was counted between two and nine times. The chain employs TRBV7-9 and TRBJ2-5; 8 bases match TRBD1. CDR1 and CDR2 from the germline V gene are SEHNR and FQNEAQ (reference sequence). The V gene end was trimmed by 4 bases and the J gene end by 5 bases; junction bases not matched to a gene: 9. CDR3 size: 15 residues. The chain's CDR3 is CASSSGQGFSETQYF. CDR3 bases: TGTGCCAGCAGCTCCGGACAGGGATTTAGCGAGACCCAGTACTTC.

CDR3 sequence reads: CATSDSRFANTGELFF. The CDR3 bases are TGTGCCACCAGTGATTCCAGGTTCGCGAACACCGGGGAGCTGTTTTTT. This chain connects TRBV24-1 to TRBJ2-2; no clear D. The V gene lost 2 bases and the J gene lost 0 bases, with 9 bases spanning the gap. Germline CDR1 reads KGHDR; CDR2 reads SFDVKD. This CDR3 spans 16 amino acids.

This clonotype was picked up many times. The CDR3 DNA sequence: TGTGCCAGCAGCTTATCAGGGCACGAGCAGTACTTC. It encodes CASSLSGHEQYF. The chain employs TRBV7-2 and TRBJ2-7, with D tentatively TRBD1 (5 bases). There are 12 residues in the CDR3. Trimming stripped 2 bases from V and 5 bases from J, with 7 bases between. Germline CDR1 and CDR2: SGHTA and FQGNSA.

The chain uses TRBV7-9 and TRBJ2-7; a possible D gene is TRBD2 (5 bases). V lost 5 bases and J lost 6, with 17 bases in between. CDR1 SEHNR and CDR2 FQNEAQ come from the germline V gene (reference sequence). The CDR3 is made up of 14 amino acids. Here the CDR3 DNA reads TGTGCCAGCAGCCAGATCGAGGGTAACATCGAGCAGTACTTC. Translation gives CASSQIEGNIEQYF.

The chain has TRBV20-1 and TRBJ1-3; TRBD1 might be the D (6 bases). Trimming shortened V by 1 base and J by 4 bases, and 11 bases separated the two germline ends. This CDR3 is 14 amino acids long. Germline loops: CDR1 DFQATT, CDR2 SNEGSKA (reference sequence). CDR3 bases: TGCAGTGCTAGAGCACAGGGAGTCGGAAACACCATATATTTT. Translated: CSARAQGVGNTIYF.

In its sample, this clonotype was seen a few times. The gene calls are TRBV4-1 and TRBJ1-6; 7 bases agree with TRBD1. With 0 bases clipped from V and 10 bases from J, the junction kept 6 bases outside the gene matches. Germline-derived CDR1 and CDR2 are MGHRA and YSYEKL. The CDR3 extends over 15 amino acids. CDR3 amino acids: CASSQDRQGWSPLHF. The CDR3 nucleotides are TGCGCCAGCAGCCAAGACCGACAGGGATGGTCACCCCTCCACTTT.

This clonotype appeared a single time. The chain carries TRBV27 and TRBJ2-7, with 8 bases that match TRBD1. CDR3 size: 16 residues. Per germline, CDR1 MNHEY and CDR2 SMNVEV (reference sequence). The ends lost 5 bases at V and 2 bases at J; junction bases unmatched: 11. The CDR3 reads CASSRPPTGGPYEQYF. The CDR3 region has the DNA TGTGCCAGCAGTAGGCCTCCAACAGGGGGACCCTACGAGCAGTACTTC.

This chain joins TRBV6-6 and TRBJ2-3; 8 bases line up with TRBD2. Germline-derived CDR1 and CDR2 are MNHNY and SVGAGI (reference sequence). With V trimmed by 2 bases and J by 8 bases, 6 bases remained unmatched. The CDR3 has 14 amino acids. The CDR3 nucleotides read TGTGCCAGCAGTTACCCGGGGACTAGTGGTACGCAGTATTTT. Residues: CASSYPGTSGTQYF.

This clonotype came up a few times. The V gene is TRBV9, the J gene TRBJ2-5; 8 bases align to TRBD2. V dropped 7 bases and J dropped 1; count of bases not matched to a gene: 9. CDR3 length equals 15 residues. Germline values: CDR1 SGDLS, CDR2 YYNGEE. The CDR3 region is CASADLAGPQETQYF. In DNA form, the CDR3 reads TGTGCCAGCGCCGATTTAGCGGGGCCCCAAGAGACCCAGTACTTC.

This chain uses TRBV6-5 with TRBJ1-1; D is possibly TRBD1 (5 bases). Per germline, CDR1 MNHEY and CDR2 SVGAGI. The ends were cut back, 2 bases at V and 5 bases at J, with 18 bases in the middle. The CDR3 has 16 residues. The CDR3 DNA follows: TGTGCCAGCAGTTACCTTACCACGCAGGGTGGAACTGAAGCTTTCTTT. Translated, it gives CASSYLTTQGGTEAFF.

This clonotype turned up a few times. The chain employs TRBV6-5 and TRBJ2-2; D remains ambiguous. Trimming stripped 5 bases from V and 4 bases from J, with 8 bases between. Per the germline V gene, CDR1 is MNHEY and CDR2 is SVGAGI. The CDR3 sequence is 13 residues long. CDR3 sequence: CASSRPTTGELFF. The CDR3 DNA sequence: TGTGCCAGCAGTCGTCCGACCACCGGGGAGCTGTTTTTT.

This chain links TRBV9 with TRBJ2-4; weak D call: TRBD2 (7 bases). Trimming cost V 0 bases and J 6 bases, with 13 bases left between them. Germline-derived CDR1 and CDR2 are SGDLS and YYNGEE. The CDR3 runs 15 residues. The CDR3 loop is CASSVAGGPPNIQYF. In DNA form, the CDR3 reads TGTGCCAGCAGCGTAGCGGGGGGCCCCCCAAACATTCAGTACTTC.

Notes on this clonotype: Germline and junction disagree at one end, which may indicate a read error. The CDR3 reads CASSLVGWSGKGYAF. The CDR3 DNA reads as TGTGCCAGCAGCTTAGTTGGCTGGTCCGGGAAAGGCTACGCCTTC. J is TRBJ1-2 and V is TRBV7-2; D remains unclear. There are 15 residues in the CDR3. Germline assignment: CDR1 SGHTA and CDR2 FQGNSA.

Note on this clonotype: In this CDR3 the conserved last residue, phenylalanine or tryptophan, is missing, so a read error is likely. CDR3 nucleotide sequence: TGTGCCAGCAGTTGGTCGGGGAACGACAATGAGCAGTTCCTC. Amino acid sequence: CASSWSGNDNEQFL. The chain couples TRBV6-6 to TRBJ2-1, with D possibly matching TRBD2 (5 bases). The germline V gene has CDR1 MNHNY and CDR2 SVGAGI (reference sequence). This CDR3 comprises 14 residues. Trimming removed 4 bases at V and 5 bases at J, with 12 bases between.

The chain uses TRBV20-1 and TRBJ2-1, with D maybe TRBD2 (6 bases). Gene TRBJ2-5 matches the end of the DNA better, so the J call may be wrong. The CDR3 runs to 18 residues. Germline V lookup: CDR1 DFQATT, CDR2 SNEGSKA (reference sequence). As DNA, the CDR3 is TGCAGTGCTATAACTCCTCACTCTCGGGGGAGGACTCTAGAGACCCAGTACTTC. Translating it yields CSAITPHSRGRTLETQYF.

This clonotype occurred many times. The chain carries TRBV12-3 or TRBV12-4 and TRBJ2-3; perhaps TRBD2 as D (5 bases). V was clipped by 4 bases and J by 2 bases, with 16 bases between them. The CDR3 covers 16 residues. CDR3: CASSSAGRPPTDTQYF. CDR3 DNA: TGTGCCAGCAGTTCGGCGGGCCGCCCACCCACAGATACGCAGTATTTT.

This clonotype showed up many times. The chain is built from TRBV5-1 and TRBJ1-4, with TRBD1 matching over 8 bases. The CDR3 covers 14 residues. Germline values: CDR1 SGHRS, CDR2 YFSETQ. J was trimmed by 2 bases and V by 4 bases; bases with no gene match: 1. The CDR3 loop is CASSRDRTNEKLFF. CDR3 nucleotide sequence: TGCGCCAGCAGCCGGGACAGGACTAATGAAAAACTGTTTTTT.

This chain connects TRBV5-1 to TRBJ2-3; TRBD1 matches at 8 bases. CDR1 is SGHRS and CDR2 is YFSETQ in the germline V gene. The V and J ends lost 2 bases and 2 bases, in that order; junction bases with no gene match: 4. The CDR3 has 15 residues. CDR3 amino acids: CASSFRQGPTDTQYF. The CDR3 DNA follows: TGCGCCAGCAGCTTCCGACAGGGGCCCACAGATACGCAGTATTTT.

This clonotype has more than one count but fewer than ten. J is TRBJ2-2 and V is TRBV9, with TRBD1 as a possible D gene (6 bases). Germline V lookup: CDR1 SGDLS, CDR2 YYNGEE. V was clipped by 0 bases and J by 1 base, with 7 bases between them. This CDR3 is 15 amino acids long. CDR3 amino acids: CASSVGRGNTGELFF. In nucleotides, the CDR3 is TGTGCCAGCAGCGTAGGCAGGGGGAACACCGGGGAGCTGTTTTTT.

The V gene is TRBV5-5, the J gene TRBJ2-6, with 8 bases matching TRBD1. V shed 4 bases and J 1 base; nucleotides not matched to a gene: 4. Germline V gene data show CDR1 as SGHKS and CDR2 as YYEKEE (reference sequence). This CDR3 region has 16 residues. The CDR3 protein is CASSRGQGSGANVLTF. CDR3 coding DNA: TGTGCCAGCAGCAGAGGACAGGGATCTGGGGCCAACGTCCTGACTTTC.

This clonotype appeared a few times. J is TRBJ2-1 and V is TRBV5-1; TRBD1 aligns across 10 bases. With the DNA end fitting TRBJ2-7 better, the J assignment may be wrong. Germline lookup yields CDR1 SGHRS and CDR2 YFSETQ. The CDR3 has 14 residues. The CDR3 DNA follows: TGCGCCAGCAGCGTGGGACAGGGGACGGGCGAGCAGTACTTC. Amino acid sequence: CASSVGQGTGEQYF.

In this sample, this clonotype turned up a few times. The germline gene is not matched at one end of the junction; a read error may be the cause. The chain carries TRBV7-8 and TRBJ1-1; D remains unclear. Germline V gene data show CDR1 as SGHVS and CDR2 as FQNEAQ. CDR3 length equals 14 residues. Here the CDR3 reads CASGLAEVNTEAFF. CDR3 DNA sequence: TGTGCCAGCGGCTTAGCAGAAGTGAACACTGAAGCTTTCTTT.

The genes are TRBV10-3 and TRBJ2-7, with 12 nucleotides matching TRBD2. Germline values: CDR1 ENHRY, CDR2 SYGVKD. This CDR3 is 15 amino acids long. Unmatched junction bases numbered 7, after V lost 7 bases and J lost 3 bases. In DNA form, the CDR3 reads TGTGCCATCACCCCAGGACTAGCGGGACTCTACGAGCAGTACTTC. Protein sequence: CAITPGLAGLYEQYF.

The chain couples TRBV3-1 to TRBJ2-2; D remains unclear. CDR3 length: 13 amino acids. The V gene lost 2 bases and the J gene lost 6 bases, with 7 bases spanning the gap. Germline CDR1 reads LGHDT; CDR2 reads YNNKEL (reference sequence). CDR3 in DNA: TGTGCCAGCAGCCAATCCGGGTCCGGGGAGCTGTTTTTT. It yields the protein CASSQSGSGELFF.

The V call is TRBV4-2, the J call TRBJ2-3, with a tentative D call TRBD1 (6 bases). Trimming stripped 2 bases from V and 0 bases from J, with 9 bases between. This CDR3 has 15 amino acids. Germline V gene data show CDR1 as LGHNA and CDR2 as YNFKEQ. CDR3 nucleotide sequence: TGTGCCAGCAGCCAACCACAGGGAAGCACAGATACGCAGTATTTT. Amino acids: CASSQPQGSTDTQYF.

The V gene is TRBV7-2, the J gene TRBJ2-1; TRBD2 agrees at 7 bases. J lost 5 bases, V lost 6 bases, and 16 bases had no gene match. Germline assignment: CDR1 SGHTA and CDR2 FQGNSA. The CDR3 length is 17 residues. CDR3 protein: CASSLGGAGVPHNEQFF. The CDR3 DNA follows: TGTGCCAGCAGTTTGGGCGGTGCGGGAGTCCCCCACAATGAGCAGTTCTTC.

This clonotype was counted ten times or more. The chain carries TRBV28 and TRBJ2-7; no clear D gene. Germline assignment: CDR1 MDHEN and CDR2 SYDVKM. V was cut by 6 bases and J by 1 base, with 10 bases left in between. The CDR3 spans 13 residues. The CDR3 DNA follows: TGTGCCAGCAGGGTCGGGTCTTCCTACGAGCAGTACTTC. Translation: CASRVGSSYEQYF.